Below are 7 T cell receptor beta chains sequenced from a single sample in a study of T cell changes during pregnancy in multiple sclerosis. Clones were read by immunoSEQ multiplex PCR, and TCRdb kept only the in-frame ones, dropping some. In the table there are roughly 60,000 clones, 80% to 95% of which are singletons. The input for sequencing was peripheral blood, taken in the second trimester of pregnancy. The receptors derive from a female donor with multiple sclerosis, enrolled in a pregnancy study.

This clone was observed once. The rearrangement links TRBV18 to TRBJ2-7, with a tentative D call TRBD1 (6 bases). The ends were cut back, 2 bases at V and 1 base at J, with 12 bases in the middle. Germline V gene lookup returns CDR1 KGHSH and CDR2 LQKENI. This CDR3 has 15 residues. CDR3 amino acids: CASSPTGSGSYEQYF. For the CDR3, the DNA is TGTGCCAGCTCACCAACAGGGTCGGGGTCCTACGAGCAGTACTTC.

The sample holds a few counts of this clone. The CDR3 nucleotides read TGTGCCAGCAGTCCCCGGACAGGGGGCTACGAGCAGTACTTC. Its protein is CASSPRTGGYEQYF. The J gene is TRBJ2-7, the V gene TRBV6-1; 10 bases align to TRBD1. Losses at the gene ends were 5 bases for V and 3 bases for J; bases not matched to a gene: 4. This CDR3 contains 14 residues. Germline CDR1 reads MNHNS; CDR2 reads SASEGT.

The chain links TRBV10-1 to TRBJ2-3, with TRBD2 as a possible D gene (5 bases). The CDR3 sequence is 15 residues long. The germline V and J ends were trimmed by 2 bases and 5 bases, with 14 bases remaining between them. The germline V gene encodes CDR1 WNHNN and CDR2 SYGVQD (reference sequence). CDR3 protein: CASSENLEVGDTQYF. As DNA, the CDR3 is TGCGCCAGCAGTGAGAACCTGGAGGTAGGAGATACGCAGTATTTT.

This sequence joins TRBV6-6 and TRBJ2-1; D gene unclear. The CDR3 spans 15 residues. Per the germline V gene, CDR1 is MNHNY and CDR2 is SVGAGI (reference sequence). V gave up 5 bases and J gave up 0 bases, with 11 bases separating them. CDR3 in amino acids: CASSLAMSSYNEQFF. CDR3 nucleotide sequence: TGTGCCAGCAGTCTCGCCATGAGCTCCTACAATGAGCAGTTCTTC.

The chain carries TRBV4-1 and TRBJ2-3; 10 nucleotides match TRBD2. J gave up 9 bases and V 0 bases, and 9 bases lay outside the gene matches. The CDR3 covers 16 residues. Germline CDR1 and CDR2: MGHRA and YSYEKL. In DNA, the CDR3 is TGCGCCAGCAGCCAAGATGTACTAGCGGGACCCGGAACGCAGTATTTT. Translating gives CASSQDVLAGPGTQYF.

The gene calls are TRBV6-4 and TRBJ2-3; D gene unclear. The ends were cut back, 4 bases at V and 0 bases at J, with 8 bases in the middle. CDR3 size: 14 residues. Germline CDR1 is MRHNA and CDR2 is SNTAGT. The CDR3, as DNA: TGTGCCAGCAGTGCTGAGTCCAGCACAGATACGCAGTATTTT. Translated, it gives CASSAESSTDTQYF.

A single count supports this clone. This chain connects TRBV19 to TRBJ2-1; D is possibly TRBD2 (6 bases). The V and J ends lost 3 bases and 7 bases respectively, with 13 bases between them. The CDR3 covers 14 residues. Per germline, CDR1 LNHDA and CDR2 SQIVND (reference sequence). This CDR3 reads CASSMGLPLNEQFF. The CDR3 DNA sequence: TGTGCCAGTAGTATGGGACTCCCCCTTAATGAGCAGTTCTTC.